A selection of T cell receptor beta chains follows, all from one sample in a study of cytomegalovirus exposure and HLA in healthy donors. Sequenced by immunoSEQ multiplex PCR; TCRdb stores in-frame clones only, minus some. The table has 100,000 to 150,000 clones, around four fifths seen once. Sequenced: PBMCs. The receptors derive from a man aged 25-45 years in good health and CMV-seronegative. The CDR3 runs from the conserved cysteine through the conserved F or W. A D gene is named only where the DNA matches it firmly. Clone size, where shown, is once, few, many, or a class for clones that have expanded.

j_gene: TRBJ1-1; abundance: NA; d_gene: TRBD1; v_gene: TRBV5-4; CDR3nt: TGTGCCAGCAGTAACCGACAGGGAGAAACTGAAGCTTTCTTT; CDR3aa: CASSNRQGETEAFF
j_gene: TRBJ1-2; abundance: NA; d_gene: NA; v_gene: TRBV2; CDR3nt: TGTGCCAGCACCGACATAGCCGGGAGTGGTGGCTACACCTTC; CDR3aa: CASTDIAGSGGYTF
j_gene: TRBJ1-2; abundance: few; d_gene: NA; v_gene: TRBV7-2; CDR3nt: TGTGCCAGCAGCTTAGATAGACAGACGACCTATGGCTACACCTTC; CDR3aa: CASSLDRQTTYGYTF
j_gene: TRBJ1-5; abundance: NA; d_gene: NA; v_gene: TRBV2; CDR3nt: TGTGCCAGCAGTGAACGGGGGAATAGCAATCAGCCCCAGCATTTT; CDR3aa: CASSERGNSNQPQHF
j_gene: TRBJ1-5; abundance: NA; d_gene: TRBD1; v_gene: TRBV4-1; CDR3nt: TGCGCCAGCAGCCGACAGGGAAGCAATCAGCCCCAGCATTTT; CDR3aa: CASSRQGSNQPQHF
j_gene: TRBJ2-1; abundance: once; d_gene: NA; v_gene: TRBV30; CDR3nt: TGTGCCTGGACTAGCGTGGGTGAGCAGTTCTTC; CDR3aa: CAWTSVGEQFF
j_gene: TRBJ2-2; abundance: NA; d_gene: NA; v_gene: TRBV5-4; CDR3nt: TGTGCCAGCAGCGCCTCCCAGGGGAGGGTAATCACCGGGGAGCTGTTTTTT; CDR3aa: CASSASQGRVITGELFF
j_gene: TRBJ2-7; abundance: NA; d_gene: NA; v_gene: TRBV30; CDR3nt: TGTGCCTGGAGTGGAGGGTCCTACGAGCAGTACTTC; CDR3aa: CAWSGGSYEQYF
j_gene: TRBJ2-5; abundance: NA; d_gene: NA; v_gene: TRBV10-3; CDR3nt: TGTGCCATCAGTCCCCTTACAGGAAAAGAGACCCAGTACTTC; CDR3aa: CAISPLTGKETQYF
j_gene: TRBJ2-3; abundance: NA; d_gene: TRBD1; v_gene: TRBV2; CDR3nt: TGTGCCAGCAGTCGGGACAGAAAGAAGACTAGCACAGATACGCAGTATTTT; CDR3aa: CASSRDRKKTSTDTQYF
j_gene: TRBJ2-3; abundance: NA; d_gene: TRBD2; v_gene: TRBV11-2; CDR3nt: TGTGCCAGCAGCTTAGTAGGGACTAGCGGGAGGGGGACAGATACGCAGTATTTT; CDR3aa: CASSLVGTSGRGTDTQYF
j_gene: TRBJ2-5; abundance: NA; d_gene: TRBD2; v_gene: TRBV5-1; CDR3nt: TGCGCCAGCAGCAACAGCGGGGGAGGAGAGACCCAGTACTTC; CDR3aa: CASSNSGGGETQYF
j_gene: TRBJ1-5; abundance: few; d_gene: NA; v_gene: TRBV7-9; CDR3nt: TGTGCCAGCAGTAGTGGCAATCAGCCCCAGCATTTT; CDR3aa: CASSSGNQPQHF
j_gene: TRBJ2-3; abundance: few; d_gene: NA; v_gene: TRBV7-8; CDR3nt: TGTGCCAGCAGCTTAGTTTGGGATCGAAGGACTCTGTTGGCAGATACGCAGTATTTT; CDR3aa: CASSLVWDRRTLLADTQYF
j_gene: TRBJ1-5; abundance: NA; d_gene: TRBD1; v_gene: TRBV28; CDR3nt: TGTGCCAGCAGTTCCTTGGACAGGGTGGCCAATCAGCCCCAGCATTTT; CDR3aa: CASSSLDRVANQPQHF
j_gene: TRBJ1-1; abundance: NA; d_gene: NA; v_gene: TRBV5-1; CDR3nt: TGCGCCAGCAGCAGGAGCCCGCCGGGGGCTGAAGCTTTCTTT; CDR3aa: CASSRSPPGAEAFF
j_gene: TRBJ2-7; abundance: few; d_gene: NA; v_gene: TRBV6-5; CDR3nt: TGTGCCAGCAGTCGCGACTACGAGCAGTACTTC; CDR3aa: CASSRDYEQYF
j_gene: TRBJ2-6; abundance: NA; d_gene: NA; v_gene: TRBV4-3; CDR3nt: TGCGCCAGCAGCCAAGATCTAATGGGGGCCAACGTCCTGACTTTC; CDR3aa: CASSQDLMGANVLTF
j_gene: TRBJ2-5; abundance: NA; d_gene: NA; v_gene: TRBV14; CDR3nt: TGTGCCAGCAGCCGGGAACGCGGAGGCGGGCAAGAGACCCAGTACTTC; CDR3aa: CASSRERGGGQETQYF
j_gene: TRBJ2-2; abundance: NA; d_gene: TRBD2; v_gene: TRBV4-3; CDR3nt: TGCGCCAGCAGCCAGCTAGCGGGGTCCACCGGGGAGCTGTTTTTT; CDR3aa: CASSQLAGSTGELFF
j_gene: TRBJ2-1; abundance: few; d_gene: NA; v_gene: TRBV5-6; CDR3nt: TGTGCCAGCAGTCAACTAGGTAGTGAGCAGTTCTTC; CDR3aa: CASSQLGSEQFF
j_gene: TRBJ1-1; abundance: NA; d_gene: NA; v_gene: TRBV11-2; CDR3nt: TGTGCCAGCAGCTTAATCCCGCGGGACACTGAAGCTTTCTTT; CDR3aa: CASSLIPRDTEAFF
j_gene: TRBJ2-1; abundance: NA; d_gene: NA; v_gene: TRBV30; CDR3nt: TGTGCCTGGAGTCCCTCTCTAGCGGAGCAGTTCTTC; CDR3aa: CAWSPSLAEQFF
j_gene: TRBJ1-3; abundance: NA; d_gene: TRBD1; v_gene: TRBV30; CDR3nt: TGTGCCTGGAGTGTCACAGGGGGAAACACCGTATATTTT; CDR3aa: CAWSVTGGNTVYF
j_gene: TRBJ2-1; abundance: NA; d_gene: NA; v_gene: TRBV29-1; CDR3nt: TGCAGCGTTGAAGACTGGAGGGCCTACAATGAGCAGTTCTTC; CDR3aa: CSVEDWRAYNEQFF
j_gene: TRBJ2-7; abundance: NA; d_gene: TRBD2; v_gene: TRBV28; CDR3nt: TGTGCCAGCGAGAGCACTGGCGGGAGCTTCGAGCAGTACTTC; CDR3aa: CASESTGGSFEQYF
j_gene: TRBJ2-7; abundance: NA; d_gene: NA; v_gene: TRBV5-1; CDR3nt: TGCGCCAGCAGCTCTCTTAACGAGCAGTACTTC; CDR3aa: CASSSLNEQYF
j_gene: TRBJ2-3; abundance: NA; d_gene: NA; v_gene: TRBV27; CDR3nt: TGTGCCAGCACCAAGGGGTGGAAGTGGAGTCGAACAGATACGCAGTATTTT; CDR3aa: CASTKGWKWSRTDTQYF
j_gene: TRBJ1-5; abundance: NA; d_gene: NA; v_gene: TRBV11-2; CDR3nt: TGTGCCAGCAGCCTTAAGAGCGTGTCTCAGCCCCAGCATTTT; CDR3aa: CASSLKSVSQPQHF
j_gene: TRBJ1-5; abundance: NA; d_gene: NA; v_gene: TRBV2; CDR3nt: TGTGCCAGCAGTGTTCTGGCCAATCAGCCCCAGCATTTT; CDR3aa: CASSVLANQPQHF
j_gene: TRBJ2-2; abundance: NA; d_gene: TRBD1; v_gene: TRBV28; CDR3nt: TGTGCCACAAAGGGACAGGGTAACACCGGGGAGCTGTTTTTT; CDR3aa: CATKGQGNTGELFF
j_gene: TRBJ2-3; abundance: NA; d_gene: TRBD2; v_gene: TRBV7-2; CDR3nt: TGTGCCAGCAGCTTACGGGCGGGGGGGAGCACAGATACGCAGTATTTT; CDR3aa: CASSLRAGGSTDTQYF
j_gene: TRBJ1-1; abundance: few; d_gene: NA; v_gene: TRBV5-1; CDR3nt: TGCGCCAGCCGGCGGTCGGATTTGAACACTGAAGCTTTCTTT; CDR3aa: CASRRSDLNTEAFF
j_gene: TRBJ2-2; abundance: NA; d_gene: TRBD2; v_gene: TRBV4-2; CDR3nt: TGTGCCAGCAGCCAACCCTCGGGGGGCACCGGGGAGCTGTTTTTT; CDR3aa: CASSQPSGGTGELFF
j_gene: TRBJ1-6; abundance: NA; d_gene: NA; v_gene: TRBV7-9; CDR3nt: TGTGCCAGCAGCTTAGCCGGGTCGGGTAATTCACCCCTCCACTTT; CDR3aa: CASSLAGSGNSPLHF
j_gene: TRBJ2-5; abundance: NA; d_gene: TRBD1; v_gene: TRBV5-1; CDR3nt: TGCGCCAGCAGCAAATCGACAGGGGAAGAGACCCAGTACTTC; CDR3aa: CASSKSTGEETQYF
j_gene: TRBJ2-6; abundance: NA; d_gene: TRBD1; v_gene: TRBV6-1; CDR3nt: TGTGCCGCCGAGACAGGGTCTGGGGCCAACGTCCTGACTTTC; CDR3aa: CAAETGSGANVLTF
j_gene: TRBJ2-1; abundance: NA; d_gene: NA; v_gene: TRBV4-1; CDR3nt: TGCGCCAGCAGCCAGGATCCCGTTGGGGGGAGAGGTGAGCAGTTCTTC; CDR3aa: CASSQDPVGGRGEQFF
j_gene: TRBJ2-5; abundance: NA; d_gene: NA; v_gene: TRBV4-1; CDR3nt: TGCGCCAGCAGCCAAGAGGCGCTCCAAGGAGGGGAGACCCAGTACTTC; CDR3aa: CASSQEALQGGETQYF
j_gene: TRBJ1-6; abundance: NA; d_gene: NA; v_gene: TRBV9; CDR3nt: TGTGCCAGCAGCGTACTCCAGGGGAATTCACCCCTCCACTTT; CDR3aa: CASSVLQGNSPLHF
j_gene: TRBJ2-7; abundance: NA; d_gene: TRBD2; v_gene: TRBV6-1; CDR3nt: TGTGCCAGCAGTGAAGCAAGGGGCGGGAGAGGCGAGCAGTACTTC; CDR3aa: CASSEARGGRGEQYF
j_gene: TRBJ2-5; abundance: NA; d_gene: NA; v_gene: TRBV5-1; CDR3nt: TGCGCCAGCAGCTTGGGTGTTAGGGGGCAAGAGACCCAGTACTTC; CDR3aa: CASSLGVRGQETQYF
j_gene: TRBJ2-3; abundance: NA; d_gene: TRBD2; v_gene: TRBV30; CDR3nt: TGTGCCTGGAGTCCCGCCCGGACTAGCGGGAGTGGAGATACGCAGTATTTT; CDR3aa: CAWSPARTSGSGDTQYF
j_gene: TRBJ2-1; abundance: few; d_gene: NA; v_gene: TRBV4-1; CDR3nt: TGCGCCAGCAGCCCCCGGGGCGGGGAATACAATGAGCAGTTCTTC; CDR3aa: CASSPRGGEYNEQFF
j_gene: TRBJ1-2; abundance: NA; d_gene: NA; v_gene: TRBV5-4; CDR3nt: TGTGCCAGCAGTGCTCCCGGGACTCCGAGTGGCTACACCTTC; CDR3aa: CASSAPGTPSGYTF
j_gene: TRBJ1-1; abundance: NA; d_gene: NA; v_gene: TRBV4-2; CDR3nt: TGTGCCAGCAGCCAACCAGGGGATGCTGAAGCTTTCTTT; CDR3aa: CASSQPGDAEAFF
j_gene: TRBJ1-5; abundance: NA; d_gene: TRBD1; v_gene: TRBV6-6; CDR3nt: TGTGCCAGCAGTTATGACAGGGAATTTACTCGGCCCCAGCATTTT; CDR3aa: CASSYDREFTRPQHF
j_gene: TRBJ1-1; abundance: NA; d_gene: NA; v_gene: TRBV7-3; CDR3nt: TGTGCCAGCAGCCCCCAAGGGGGGGGGACTGAAGCTTTCTTT; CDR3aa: CASSPQGGGTEAFF
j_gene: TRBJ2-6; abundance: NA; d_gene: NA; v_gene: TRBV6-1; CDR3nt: TGTGCCGTTGGTCGGGCTGGGGCCAACGTCCTGACTTTC; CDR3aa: CAVGRAGANVLTF
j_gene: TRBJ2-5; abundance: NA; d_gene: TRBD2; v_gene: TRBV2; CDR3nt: TGTGCCAGCAGAGTAGCGGGGGGGCCCGGGGAGACCCAGTACTTC; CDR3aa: CASRVAGGPGETQYF
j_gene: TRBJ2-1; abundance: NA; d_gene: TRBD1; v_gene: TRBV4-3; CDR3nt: TGCGCCAGCAGCCAGCGAGACAGGGGTCTCGATGAGCAGTTCTTC; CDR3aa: CASSQRDRGLDEQFF
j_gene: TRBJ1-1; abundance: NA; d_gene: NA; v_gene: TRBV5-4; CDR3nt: TGTGCCAGCAGCTTGCGGCAGGCTGAAGCTTTCTTT; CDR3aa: CASSLRQAEAFF
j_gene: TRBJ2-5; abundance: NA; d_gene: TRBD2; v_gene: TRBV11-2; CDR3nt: TGTGCCAGCATGAAAGCCCGGCTAGCGGGAGTCCAAGAGACCCAGTACTTC; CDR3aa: CASMKARLAGVQETQYF
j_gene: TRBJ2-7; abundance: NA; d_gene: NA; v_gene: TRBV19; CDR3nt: TGTGCCAGTAGACAGGGATACGAGCAGTACTTC; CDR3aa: CASRQGYEQYF
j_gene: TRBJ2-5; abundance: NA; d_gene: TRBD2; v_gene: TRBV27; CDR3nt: TGTGCCAGCAGTCCCCCGGGGGGTGTCGGGGAGACCCAGTACTTC; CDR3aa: CASSPPGGVGETQYF